The 18 T cell receptor beta chains given below trace back to one sample, sequenced in a study of PD-L1 blockade in urothelial cancer. Time point defined: pretreatment peripheral blood. Sequencing was performed with immunoSEQ multiplex PCR; in TCRdb, only in-frame clones are kept and a portion is missing. The table has tens of thousands of clones, approximately 90% seen once. Sequenced here: PBMCs, sampled around atezolizumab (anti-PD-L1) treatment. These receptor sequences come from a woman aged 55-70 years with urothelial cancer.

This clone was observed a single time. For the CDR3, the DNA is TGTGCCAGCTCACCACCGAATCGAAGGGGCCGTAATGAAAAACTGTTTTTT. Translated: CASSPPNRRGRNEKLFF. The V gene is TRBV18, the J gene TRBJ1-4; the D gene is possibly TRBD1 (5 bases). Trimming shortened V by 0 bases and J by 4 bases, and 15 bases separated the two germline ends. CDR1 KGHSH and CDR2 LQKENI come from the germline V gene. This CDR3 has 17 amino acids. Based on the CDR3 plus reference TRBV18 and TRBJ1-4, the full variable domain is NAGVMQNPRHLVRRRGQEARLRCSPMKGHSHVYWYRQLPEEGLKFMVYLQKENIIDESGMPKERFSAEFPKEGPSILRIQQVVRGDSAAYFCASSPPNRRGRNEKLFFGSGTQLSVL.

The V and J genes are TRBV5-1 and TRBJ1-1, with 10 bases fitting TRBD1. The CDR3 is 15 amino acids. The germline V gene encodes CDR1 SGHRS and CDR2 YFSETQ. The V segment lost 1 base and the J segment 5 bases; nucleotides outside the gene matches: 5. In nucleotides, the CDR3 is TGCGCCAGCAGCTTGCTTGGACAGGGGGATACTGAAGCTTTCTTT. Translation: CASSLLGQGDTEAFF.

V usage is TRBV19 and J usage is TRBJ1-4; 7 nucleotides agree with TRBD1. The CDR3 sequence is 15 residues long. Per germline, CDR1 LNHDA and CDR2 SQIVND (reference sequence). J lost 4 bases, V lost 7 bases, and 9 bases had no gene match. The CDR3 sequence is CASTTGDSFNEKLFF. CDR3 DNA: TGTGCCAGTACCACCGGGGACAGCTTTAATGAAAAACTGTTTTTT.

CDR3 nucleotide sequence: TGTGCCAGCAGTCTAAAGGGACAGGGAGGTTTTAATCAGCCCCAGCATTTT. This translates into CASSLKGQGGFNQPQHF. The rearrangement joins TRBV27 to TRBJ1-5; 9 bases align to TRBD1. The junction had 12 bases not matched to a gene; V was cut back by 5 bases and J by 4 bases. CDR1 and CDR2 (germline): MNHEY, SMNVEV (reference sequence). The CDR3 is made up of 17 amino acids.

The chain has TRBV25-1 and TRBJ2-3; 10 nucleotides agree with TRBD2. Germline CDR1 MGHDK, CDR2 SYGVNS. CDR3 length: 15 amino acids. Unmatched junction bases numbered 4, after V lost 1 base and J lost 6 bases. In DNA form, the CDR3 reads TGTGCCAGCAGTGAATTGGGGACTAGCGACGATACGCAGTATTTT. The encoded protein is CASSELGTSDDTQYF.

This clone was observed once. The chain is built from TRBV27 and TRBJ2-7, with 12 bases identical to TRBD1. Germline CDR1 is MNHEY and CDR2 is SMNVEV (reference sequence). The CDR3 contains 15 residues. V trimming: 5 bases; J trimming: 6 bases; junction bases outside the gene matches: 8. The CDR3 region is CASSNPGQGAVEQYF. CDR3 coding DNA: TGTGCCAGCAGTAATCCGGGACAGGGGGCCGTCGAGCAGTACTTC.

This clone was seen just once. The J gene is TRBJ1-4, the V gene TRBV10-2; 10 bases align to TRBD1. V shed 5 bases and J 6 bases; nucleotides not matched to a gene: 3. This CDR3 has 14 residues. Germline values: CDR1 WSHSY, CDR2 SAAADI. In DNA, the CDR3 is TGCGCCAGCAGTCGGACAGGGGGGGATGAAAAACTGTTTTTT. Amino acid sequence: CASSRTGGDEKLFF.

The chain combines TRBV19 with TRBJ1-2; TRBD1 aligns across 8 bases. Trimming cost V 6 bases and J 5 bases; bases outside gene matches: 11. The CDR3 totals 15 residues. Germline values: CDR1 LNHDA, CDR2 SQIVND (reference sequence). Here the CDR3 DNA reads TGTGCCAGTAGCCCCCGAGGACAGGGCCCTTATGGCTACACCTTC. This gives the protein CASSPRGQGPYGYTF.

The chain couples TRBV19 to TRBJ1-1; D is unresolved. Germline V gives CDR1 LNHDA, CDR2 SQIVND (reference sequence). The CDR3 spans 16 residues. V lost 3 bases and J 0 bases, leaving 14 bases between the germline ends. The CDR3 reads CASSIGRETMNTEAFF. CDR3 bases: TGTGCCAGTAGTATCGGGCGGGAGACGATGAACACTGAAGCTTTCTTT.

V gene TRBV9 combines with J gene TRBJ1-3, with D possibly TRBD1 on 5 matching bases. With 3 bases removed from V and 0 bases from J, the gap between germline ends came to 16 bases. Germline CDR1 reads SGDLS; CDR2 reads YYNGEE. The CDR3 covers 17 residues. Written as DNA, the CDR3 is TGTGCCAGCAGCGGGGGGGGACGGAGGTTCTCTGGAAACACCATATATTTT. It codes for CASSGGGRRFSGNTIYF.

This chain joins TRBV4-2 and TRBJ2-1; 9 bases line up with TRBD2. Trimming took 0 bases from V and 7 from J; bases not matched to a gene: 10. Germline CDR1 reads LGHNA; CDR2 reads YNFKEQ. The CDR3 has 17 residues. CDR3 residues: CASSQEAWGLAPNEQFF. DNA of the CDR3: TGTGCCAGCAGCCAAGAGGCGTGGGGACTAGCCCCTAATGAGCAGTTCTTC.

This rearrangement joins TRBV5-1 to TRBJ2-7, with no clear D. Trimming took off 0 bases at V and 0 bases at J, with 13 bases between the two ends. The CDR3 length is 16 residues. Germline V gives CDR1 SGHRS, CDR2 YFSETQ. In nucleotides, the CDR3 is TGCGCCAGCAGCTTGGTAATTCAGTCTGTCTCCTACGAGCAGTACTTC. Protein product: CASSLVIQSVSYEQYF.

The chain employs TRBV4-3 and TRBJ2-2; 8 bases fit TRBD2. The CDR3 is made up of 15 amino acids. With V trimmed by 4 bases and J by 1 base, 2 bases remained unmatched. In germline, CDR1 is LGHNA, CDR2 YSLEER. The CDR3 region has the DNA TGCGCCAGCAGCCTTCTAGCGGGGAACACCGGGGAGCTGTTTTTT. It yields the protein CASSLLAGNTGELFF.

This clone was counted a few times. This rearrangement joins TRBV28 to TRBJ2-7, with D hard to call. The CDR3 totals 11 residues. V lost 8 bases to trimming and J lost 0 bases, with 5 bases between them. Germline lookup yields CDR1 MDHEN and CDR2 SYDVKM. In DNA, the CDR3 is TGTGCCAGCGGCACCTCCTACGAGCAGTACTTC. It specifies CASGTSYEQYF.

This chain connects TRBV7-8 to TRBJ2-2, with 9 bases matching TRBD2. Germline CDR1 SGHVS, CDR2 FQNEAQ. This CDR3 has 16 amino acids. Trimming at V came to 5 bases and at J to 5 bases, leaving 9 bases not matched to a gene. Here the CDR3 DNA reads TGTGCCAGCAGCAAACGTAGCGGGAGTTGGACCGGGGAGCTGTTTTTT. Protein sequence: CASSKRSGSWTGELFF.

The CDR3 is CSVMGQGGYEQYF. Here the CDR3 DNA reads TGCAGCGTTATGGGACAGGGTGGGTACGAGCAGTACTTC. The chain combines TRBV29-1 with TRBJ2-7, with 9 bases fitting TRBD1. This CDR3 has 13 amino acids. Trimming took 5 bases from V and 4 from J; bases not matched to a gene: 6. Germline V gene sequence: CDR1 SQVTM, CDR2 ANQGSEA.

This chain uses TRBV7-2 with TRBJ2-3; D is undetermined. This CDR3 has 15 amino acids. Germline CDR1 SGHTA, CDR2 FQGNSA. The ends were cut back, 5 bases at V and 7 bases at J, with 19 bases in the middle. The CDR3 coding sequence is TGTGCCAGCAGCCCCGGGTTCCCCCTTAGGAATACGCAGTATTTT. As protein: CASSPGFPLRNTQYF.

This clone was observed a handful of times. CDR3 bases: TGTGCCAGCAGCTTAAGGGGGTCCTACAATGAGCAGTTCTTC. This codes for CASSLRGSYNEQFF. The rearrangement joins TRBV5-4 to TRBJ2-1, with TRBD1 as a possible D gene (6 bases). CDR1 is SGHNT and CDR2 is YYREEE in the germline V gene (reference sequence). Trimming took off 2 bases at V and 1 base at J, with 7 bases between the two ends. The CDR3 loop spans 14 amino acids. The whole variable domain, filled in from reference TRBV5-4 and TRBJ2-1, reads ETGVTQSPTHLIKTRGQQVTLRCSSQSGHNTVSWYQQALGQGPQFIFQYYREEENGRGNFPPRFSGLQFPNYSSELNVNALELDDSALYLCASSLRGSYNEQFFGPGTRLTVL.